The T cell receptor (beta chain) described here comes from a study of blood T cell repertoires in COVID-19. Looking at the study overall: The United States, Italy and Spain provided the acute and convalescent COVID-19 samples. Nucleic acid was either cDNA or gDNA, and it came from T cells, B-cell-depleted T cells, or PBMCs.

Per the study methods: Amplification from reference gene primers served as the basis for estimated nucleated cell counts. Generated by immunoSEQ multiplex PCR, the TCRdb table keeps only in-frame clones and is missing some. D and trimming were read from the DNA, whereas the V and J calls and clone size are those reported in that table. The sample lists a few hundred thousand clones, 80% to 90% occurring once. The V end lost 2 bases, the J end lost 6 bases, and 11 bases lay between the germline ends. This CDR3 spans 13 amino acids. CDR1 is KGHSH, CDR2 LQKENI, per germline. The chain couples TRBV18 to TRBJ2-7; the D gene is possibly TRBD1 (6 bases). This sequence originates from a man in his sixties who had recovered from COVID-19. The sample was peripheral blood. The CDR3 nucleotides are TGTGCCAGCTCACCAAACAGGGAGACCGAGCAGTACTTC. Translation gives CASSPNRETEQYF.